A selection of T cell receptor beta chains follows, all from one sample in a study of blood T cell repertoires in COVID-19. Sequencing used immunoSEQ multiplex PCR; TCRdb keeps in-frame clones, though not all of them. The sample lists fewer than 250,000 clones; 70% to 90% were seen once. The sample was PBMCs or T cells enriched from blood (not recorded which). The origin of the receptors is a woman in her thirties or forties with acute COVID-19. The CDR3 runs from the conserved cysteine through the conserved F or W. The D gene is left open where the match is weak. Clone size is not always given. Where it is, it says once, few, many or a class for expanded clones.

clone size: NA
D gene: TRBD1
V gene: TRBV10-3
J gene: TRBJ1-2
CDR3 protein: CATGGRDRAGYTF
CDR3 DNA: TGTGCCACCGGGGGTCGGGACAGGGCTGGCTACACCTTC

clone size: NA
D gene: NA
V gene: TRBV5-1
J gene: TRBJ2-1
CDR3 protein: CASRAGSEQFF
CDR3 DNA: TGCGCCAGCCGTGCTGGGAGTGAGCAGTTCTTC

clone size: NA
D gene: TRBD2
V gene: TRBV28
J gene: TRBJ2-7
CDR3 protein: CASTTFQRGYEQYF
CDR3 DNA: TGTGCCAGCACCACATTCCAGCGGGGCTACGAGCAGTACTTC

clone size: NA
D gene: TRBD1
V gene: TRBV5-1
J gene: TRBJ1-1
CDR3 protein: CASGATGQGTNTEAFF
CDR3 DNA: TGCGCCAGCGGGGCCACGGGACAGGGGACGAACACTGAAGCTTTCTTT

clone size: few
D gene: TRBD2
V gene: TRBV18
J gene: TRBJ2-1
CDR3 protein: CASSPTAGAEVTYNEQFF
CDR3 DNA: TGTGCCAGCTCACCGACCGCGGGAGCGGAGGTCACCTACAATGAGCAGTTCTTC

clone size: NA
D gene: NA
V gene: TRBV28
J gene: TRBJ1-1
CDR3 protein: CASSDRLRTEAFF
CDR3 DNA: TGTGCCAGCAGTGACAGGTTAAGGACTGAAGCTTTCTTT

clone size: NA
D gene: NA
V gene: TRBV28
J gene: TRBJ1-5
CDR3 protein: CASSPHARSNQPQHF
CDR3 DNA: TGTGCCAGCAGTCCCCATGCCCGGAGCAATCAGCCCCAGCATTTT

clone size: NA
D gene: NA
V gene: TRBV24-1
J gene: TRBJ1-2
CDR3 protein: CASQESGESRAVTF
CDR3 DNA: TGTGCCTCACAAGAGAGCGGGGAATCCAGGGCCGTCACCTTC

clone size: NA
D gene: NA
V gene: TRBV7-9
J gene: TRBJ2-5
CDR3 protein: CASSNYPGLYQETQYF
CDR3 DNA: TGTGCCAGCAGCAATTACCCAGGGCTGTACCAAGAGACCCAGTACTTC

clone size: NA
D gene: TRBD1
V gene: TRBV28
J gene: TRBJ2-7
CDR3 protein: CASINRGPFYEQYF
CDR3 DNA: TGTGCCAGCATTAACAGGGGGCCTTTTTACGAGCAGTACTTC

clone size: NA
D gene: NA
V gene: TRBV24-1
J gene: TRBJ2-4
CDR3 protein: CATSDPKAGIQYF
CDR3 DNA: TGTGCCACCAGTGATCCTAAAGCGGGCATTCAGTACTTC

clone size: few
D gene: TRBD1
V gene: TRBV6-5
J gene: TRBJ1-6
CDR3 protein: CASSYSRDRGSPLHF
CDR3 DNA: TGTGCCAGCAGTTACTCCCGGGACAGGGGGTCACCCCTCCACTTT

clone size: NA
D gene: NA
V gene: TRBV5-4
J gene: TRBJ2-5
CDR3 protein: CASSPGQSQETQYF
CDR3 DNA: TGTGCCAGCAGCCCAGGACAGTCACAAGAGACCCAGTACTTC

clone size: NA
D gene: NA
V gene: TRBV24-1
J gene: TRBJ2-3
CDR3 protein: CATSDISGNVLTQYF
CDR3 DNA: TGTGCCACCAGTGATATTAGCGGCAACGTCCTAACGCAGTATTTT

clone size: NA
D gene: NA
V gene: TRBV30
J gene: TRBJ1-6
CDR3 protein: CAWSSGTLPGPLHF
CDR3 DNA: TGTGCCTGGAGTTCTGGGACTCTCCCGGGGCCCCTCCACTTT

clone size: NA
D gene: NA
V gene: TRBV4-3
J gene: TRBJ2-2
CDR3 protein: CASSQEFQGRSGELFF
CDR3 DNA: TGCGCCAGCAGCCAAGAATTCCAGGGTCGGTCCGGGGAGCTGTTTTTT

clone size: NA
D gene: TRBD2
V gene: TRBV4-1
J gene: TRBJ2-1
CDR3 protein: CASSRGGRLAGVNEQFF
CDR3 DNA: TGCGCCAGCAGCCGAGGCGGTCGACTAGCGGGAGTCAATGAGCAGTTCTTC

clone size: once
D gene: NA
V gene: TRBV18
J gene: TRBJ1-4
CDR3 protein: CASSPGHPEKLFF
CDR3 DNA: TGTGCCAGCTCACCAGGCCACCCTGAAAAACTGTTTTTT

clone size: NA
D gene: TRBD2
V gene: TRBV7-2
J gene: TRBJ2-6
CDR3 protein: CASSKGLATSGANVLTF
CDR3 DNA: TGTGCCAGCAGCAAGGGACTAGCGACCTCTGGGGCCAACGTCCTGACTTTC

clone size: NA
D gene: TRBD1
V gene: TRBV4-2
J gene: TRBJ2-5
CDR3 protein: CASSQAGQGGGTQYF
CDR3 DNA: TGTGCCAGCAGCCAAGCGGGACAGGGCGGCGGGACCCAGTACTTC

clone size: once
D gene: NA
V gene: TRBV6-5
J gene: TRBJ2-7
CDR3 protein: CATKMVAAHEQYF
CDR3 DNA: TGTGCCACCAAAATGGTAGCGGCACACGAGCAGTACTTC

clone size: NA
D gene: NA
V gene: TRBV29-1
J gene: TRBJ2-5
CDR3 protein: CSVLLEQETQYF
CDR3 DNA: TGCAGCGTCCTACTTGAGCAAGAGACCCAGTACTTC

clone size: once
D gene: NA
V gene: TRBV2
J gene: TRBJ1-1
CDR3 protein: CASSGQGNTEAFF
CDR3 DNA: TGTGCCAGCAGTGGACAAGGGAACACTGAAGCTTTCTTT

clone size: NA
D gene: NA
V gene: TRBV3-1/TRBV3-2
J gene: TRBJ2-1
CDR3 protein: CASSQVAPGASEQFF
CDR3 DNA: TGTGCCAGCAGCCAAGTCGCCCCAGGGGCTTCGGAGCAGTTCTTC

clone size: NA
D gene: TRBD1
V gene: TRBV6-1
J gene: TRBJ1-1
CDR3 protein: CASSEQTGLMNTEAFF
CDR3 DNA: TGTGCCAGCAGTGAACAGACAGGGCTAATGAACACTGAAGCTTTCTTT

clone size: NA
D gene: NA
V gene: TRBV7-2
J gene: TRBJ2-1
CDR3 protein: CASSETGSHEQFF
CDR3 DNA: TGTGCCAGCAGCGAGACAGGTTCCCATGAGCAGTTCTTC

clone size: NA
D gene: TRBD1
V gene: TRBV11-1
J gene: TRBJ2-7
CDR3 protein: CASSFRPGTVDYEQYF
CDR3 DNA: TGTGCCAGCAGCTTTCGCCCCGGGACAGTCGACTACGAGCAGTACTTC

clone size: NA
D gene: NA
V gene: TRBV11-2
J gene: TRBJ1-3
CDR3 protein: CASRGLIWNTIYF
CDR3 DNA: TGTGCCAGCAGGGGACTTATTTGGAACACCATATATTTT

clone size: NA
D gene: NA
V gene: TRBV5-1
J gene: TRBJ2-7
CDR3 protein: CASSEGQRQPYF
CDR3 DNA: TGCGCCAGCAGCGAAGGACAGCGACAGCCGTACTTC